This TCR beta chain was sequenced for a study of cytomegalovirus exposure and HLA in healthy donors. Primers included in the PCR were 60 Vbeta and 13 Jbeta primers. The assay was immunoSEQ multiplex PCR, and TCRdb's table has in-frame clones only and misses some. The repertoire includes about 180,000 clones, over 65% of them detected once, and about 1.5% sits in the top ten. Germline loops: CDR1 SGHKS, CDR2 YYEKEE (reference sequence). The CDR3 runs to 15 residues. With V trimmed by 1 base and J by 0 bases, 2 bases remained unmatched. Sequenced input: PBMCs. The chain links TRBV5-5 to TRBJ2-3, with TRBD2 matching over 7 bases. The TCR originated in a man aged 18 to 30 in good health and CMV-seronegative. The CDR3 nucleotides read TGTGCCAGCAGCTTGACTAGCGTGAGCACAGATACGCAGTATTTT. This encodes CASSLTSVSTDTQYF.